This record looks at one TCR beta chain sequence and its context. What it binds is not known. The identical CDR3 is also encoded by other nucleotide sequences in the sample. This sample was taken from a study of CD8+ T cells in alopecia areata. Background on the study: Treated patients were dosed with oral tofacitinib, taking 5 to 10 mg twice daily. General study points: A single nonresponder leaves the baseline CD8+ expansion link to response uncertain.

Treatment: oral pan-JAK inhibitor, 5-10 mg twice daily. Sorted populations comprised CD4+ and CD8+ T cells obtained from PBMCs. RNA extraction was followed by reverse transcription into cDNA, which acted as the sequencing template. TCRdb's table, derived via immunoSEQ multiplex PCR, lists solely in-frame clones and lacks some. The sample gives about 190,000 clones, roughly 60% of which show up once; 1% is in the top ten. The CDR3 totals 14 residues. Germline lookup yields CDR1 SGHTA and CDR2 FQGNSA. Trimming took 1 base from V and 0 from J, leaving 6 bases between them. The receptor was isolated from a human donor with alopecia areata. The chain recombines TRBV7-2 with TRBJ1-1, with D perhaps TRBD1 (5 bases). Material: CD4+ T cells sorted from blood, obtained at week 24, from a patient treated with tofacitinib. CDR3 amino acids: CASSLGTLNTEAFF. In DNA form, the CDR3 reads TGTGCCAGCAGCTTAGGGACATTGAACACTGAAGCTTTCTTT.